What follows describes a single TCR beta chain. Between the trimmed V and J ends, which lost 5 bases and 3 bases, there was a span of 10 bases. The germline V gene has CDR1 SGHAT and CDR2 FQNNGV. The CDR3 runs to 13 residues. This sample stems from a study of technical replicates of blood from several donors. Here immunoSEQ multiplex PCR was the method, and the copy in TCRdb shows in-frame clones only, minus some. This sample carries approximately 73,000 clones, 93% of them seen once, and the ten largest clones take about 0.26%. The sequencing input was T cells isolated from PBMCs. The clonotype originates from a human donor in good health. The chain recombines TRBV11-2 with TRBJ1-1; the D is unclear. The CDR3 loop is CASSQARYTEAFF. The CDR3 nucleotides read TGTGCCAGCAGCCAGGCCAGGTACACTGAAGCTTTCTTT.